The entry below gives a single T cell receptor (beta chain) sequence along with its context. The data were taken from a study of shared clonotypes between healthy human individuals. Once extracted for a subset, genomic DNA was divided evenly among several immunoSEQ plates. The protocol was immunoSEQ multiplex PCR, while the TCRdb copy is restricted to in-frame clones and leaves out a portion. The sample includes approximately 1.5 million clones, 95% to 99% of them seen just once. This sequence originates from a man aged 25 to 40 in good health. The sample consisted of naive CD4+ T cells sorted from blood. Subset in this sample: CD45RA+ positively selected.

The CDR3 sequence is CATPGQGHNEQFF. CDR3 DNA: TGTGCCACACCAGGACAGGGCCACAATGAGCAGTTCTTC. The chain employs TRBV21-1 and TRBJ2-1; the table names TRBD1, a call not compared with the DNA. TRBV21-1 is classified as a pseudogene. The CDR3 is 13 amino acids.